This T cell receptor (beta chain) was profiled in a study of preoperative IRX-2 immunotherapy in early breast cancer. Documented treatment: preoperative locoregional IRX-2 cytokine immunotherapy. Patients received preoperative, locoregional IRX-2 cytokine immunotherapy in a phase Ib study. The CDR3 is 13 amino acids. Trimming took off 3 bases at V and 5 bases at J, with 11 bases between the two ends. CDR1 is SGHNT, CDR2 YYREEE, per germline (reference sequence). This table comes from immunoSEQ multiplex PCR, and its TCRdb copy is limited to in-frame clones, with some not included. This sample yields about 67,000 clones, of which approximately 94% are seen a single time; under 2% belongs to the top ten.

This sequence originates from a human donor with breast cancer. This material was acquired from a patient treated with IRX-2 immunotherapy. The chain combines TRBV5-4 with TRBJ1-1; the D gene is possibly TRBD1 (5 bases). The DNA for the CDR3 is TGTGCCAGCAGCTGGACGGGGGGAACTGAAGCTTTCTTT. This gives the protein CASSWTGGTEAFF.